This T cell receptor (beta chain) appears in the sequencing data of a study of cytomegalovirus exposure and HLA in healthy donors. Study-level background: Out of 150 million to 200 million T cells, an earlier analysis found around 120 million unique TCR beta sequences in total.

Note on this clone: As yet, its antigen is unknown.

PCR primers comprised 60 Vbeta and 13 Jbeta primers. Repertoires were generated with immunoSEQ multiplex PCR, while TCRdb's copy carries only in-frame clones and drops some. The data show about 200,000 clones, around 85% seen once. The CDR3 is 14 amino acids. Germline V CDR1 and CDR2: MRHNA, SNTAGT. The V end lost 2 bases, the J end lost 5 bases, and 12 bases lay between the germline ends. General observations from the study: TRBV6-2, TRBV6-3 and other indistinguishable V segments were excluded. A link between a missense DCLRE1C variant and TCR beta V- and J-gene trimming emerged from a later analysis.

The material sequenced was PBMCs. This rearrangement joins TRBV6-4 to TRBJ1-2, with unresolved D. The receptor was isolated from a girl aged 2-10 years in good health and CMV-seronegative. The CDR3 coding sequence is TGTGCCAGCAGTGACCCGGGGAGGATTTATGGCTACACCTTC. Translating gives CASSDPGRIYGYTF.